The 32 T cell receptor beta chains presented below share a single source sample, sequenced in a study of blood T cell repertoires in COVID-19. Generated by immunoSEQ multiplex PCR, the TCRdb table keeps only in-frame clones and is missing some. The sample holds some 520,000 clones, 89% seen once. The sample taken for sequencing was peripheral blood. All receptors derive from a man between 18 and 35 years old with COVID-19, enrolled during active disease.

This chain connects TRBV19 to TRBJ1-1; D perhaps matches TRBD1 (6 bases). The CDR3 is 14 residues long. In germline, CDR1 is LNHDA, CDR2 SQIVND (reference sequence). V was cut by 4 bases and J by 2 bases, with 11 bases left in between. Here the CDR3 DNA reads TGTGCCAGTAGTAGGGGGGGCATCAACACTGAAGCTTTCTTT. It is translated as CASSRGGINTEAFF.

This clone was observed once. The V call is TRBV30, the J call TRBJ1-5; TRBD1 might be the D (6 bases). CDR1 GTSNPN and CDR2 SVGIG come from the germline V gene (reference sequence). V was pared by 2 bases and J by 0 bases, with 11 bases between. This CDR3 has 15 residues. CDR3 nucleotides: TGTGCCTGGAGTATCAGGGGAAATAGCAATCAGCCCCAGCATTTT. Translation: CAWSIRGNSNQPQHF.

The chain is built from TRBV12-3 or TRBV12-4 and TRBJ2-7, with D tentatively TRBD1 (6 bases). The CDR3 is made up of 13 amino acids. Trimming stripped 6 bases from V and 6 bases from J, with 15 bases between. The CDR3 region is CASRAGTPSEQYF. CDR3 DNA sequence: TGTGCCAGCAGGGCCGGGACACCCTCCGAGCAGTACTTC.

This chain uses TRBV6-4 with TRBJ2-7; 10 bases line up with TRBD1. Germline CDR1 reads MRHNA; CDR2 reads SNTAGT. This CDR3 has 15 residues. Germline trimming cut 5 bases from V and 3 bases from J; bases unmatched to any gene: 7. CDR3 sequence (DNA): TGTGCCAGCAGTAAGGGGGACAGGGGCCGCTACGAGCAGTACTTC. Translating it yields CASSKGDRGRYEQYF.

This clone is a singleton in its sample. The chain couples TRBV29-1 to TRBJ1-2; D is possibly TRBD1 (5 bases). Between the trimmed V and J ends, which lost 4 bases and 3 bases, there was a span of 9 bases. The CDR3 length is 12 residues. Germline CDR1 is SQVTM and CDR2 is ANQGSEA. The chain's CDR3 is CSVVAGYYGYTF. In nucleotides, the CDR3 is TGCAGCGTTGTCGCAGGGTACTATGGCTACACCTTC. Combining the CDR3 with reference TRBV29-1 and TRBJ1-2 gives the whole variable domain SAVISQKPSRDICQRGTSLTIQCQVDSQVTMMFWYRQQPGQSLTLIATANQGSEATYESGFVIDKFPISRPNLTFSTLTVSNMSPEDSSIYLCSVVAGYYGYTFGSGTRLTVV.

The V and J genes are TRBV18 and TRBJ2-5; no clear D gene. Germline CDR1 reads KGHSH; CDR2 reads LQKENI. CDR3 length: 16 amino acids. Trimming shortened V by 0 bases and J by 5 bases, and 16 bases separated the two germline ends. Written as DNA, the CDR3 is TGTGCCAGCTCACCACCGGAGTTCTCGGAACGCGAGACCCAGTACTTC. Residues: CASSPPEFSERETQYF.

This chain links TRBV30 with TRBJ2-1; 7 positions agree with TRBD2. V gave up 3 bases and J gave up 3 bases; unmatched junction bases: 5. Germline CDR1 reads GTSNPN; CDR2 reads SVGIG (reference sequence). The CDR3 consists of 14 residues. The CDR3 spells CAWRGRAGYNEQFF. For the CDR3, the DNA is TGTGCCTGGAGGGGGAGGGCCGGCTACAATGAGCAGTTCTTC.

The chain links TRBV6-1 to TRBJ1-1; 9 bases are a match to TRBD1. V shed 3 bases, J shed 0 bases, and the junction held 5 bases outside the gene matches. The CDR3 totals 16 residues. Germline assignment: CDR1 MNHNS and CDR2 SASEGT. CDR3 DNA: TGTGCCAGCAGTGATGCGAGGACAGGGGTGAACACTGAAGCTTTCTTT. It yields the protein CASSDARTGVNTEAFF.

The chain has TRBV4-1 and TRBJ2-6; TRBD2 matches 9 bases. V was pared by 0 bases and J by 0 bases, with 9 bases of the junction left unmatched. There are 20 residues in the CDR3. Germline V CDR1 and CDR2: MGHRA, YSYEKL. The CDR3 loop reads CASSQDRRTSAHSGANVLTF. The CDR3 DNA reads as TGCGCCAGCAGCCAAGATCGACGGACTAGCGCCCACTCTGGGGCCAACGTCCTGACTTTC.

This chain connects TRBV4-2 to TRBJ2-1; the D gene is possibly TRBD2 (6 bases). The CDR3 consists of 17 residues. Germline assignment: CDR1 LGHNA and CDR2 YNFKEQ. V shed 0 bases and J shed 7 bases, with 19 bases lying between them. The CDR3 region is CASSQEGPDSGTNEQFF. DNA for the CDR3: TGTGCCAGCAGCCAAGAGGGGCCGGATAGCGGAACTAATGAGCAGTTCTTC.

This clone was seen once. The chain links TRBV7-9 to TRBJ1-2, with 7 bases that match TRBD1. This CDR3 is 13 amino acids long. With V trimmed by 1 base and J by 8 bases, 4 bases remained unmatched. The germline V gene encodes CDR1 SEHNR and CDR2 FQNEAQ (reference sequence). The CDR3 protein is CASSLGSGGGYTF. The CDR3 DNA reads TGTGCCAGCAGCTTAGGATCAGGGGGAGGCTACACCTTC.

The J gene is TRBJ1-2, the V gene TRBV12-3 or TRBV12-4; D call uncertain. The CDR3 extends over 12 amino acids. V was pared by 3 bases and J by 5 bases, with 7 bases between. The CDR3 DNA follows: TGTGCCAGCAGTTTGAGGGAATATGGCTACACCTTC. Encoded protein: CASSLREYGYTF.

The chain joins TRBV29-1 to TRBJ2-7; the D gene is possibly TRBD2 (5 bases). CDR1 is SQVTM, CDR2 ANQGSEA, per germline. This CDR3 is 12 amino acids long. Trimming removed 5 bases at V and 7 bases at J, with 15 bases between. This chain's CDR3 is CSVSGGLGEQYF. The CDR3 DNA reads as TGCAGCGTTTCCGGCGGACTCGGGGAGCAGTACTTC.

The rearrangement uses TRBV12-3 or TRBV12-4 and TRBJ1-2; D is undetermined. The V and J ends lost 3 bases and 3 bases respectively, with 8 bases between them. The CDR3 totals 13 residues. The chain's CDR3 is CASSFRSDYGYTF. DNA of the CDR3: TGTGCCAGCAGTTTTCGGAGCGACTATGGCTACACCTTC.

The CDR3 loop is CASSEALGAWGNQPQHF. The CDR3 DNA follows: TGTGCCAGCAGTGAAGCGCTGGGAGCCTGGGGCAATCAGCCCCAGCATTTT. The rearrangement uses TRBV6-1 and TRBJ1-5; no definite D call. This CDR3 region has 17 residues. The germline CDR1 and CDR2 sequences are MNHNS and SASEGT. Trimming shortened V by 0 bases and J by 2 bases, and 14 bases separated the two germline ends.

The J gene is TRBJ2-1, the V gene TRBV11-2; D perhaps matches TRBD2 (5 bases). CDR3 length: 12 residues. Germline CDR1 SGHAT, CDR2 FQNNGV. Trimming left V 5 bases short and J 8 bases short, with 10 bases between. CDR3 bases: TGTGCCAGCAGCACAACTAGGGATGAGCAGTTCTTC. Translated, it gives CASSTTRDEQFF.

This CDR3 is CASSRTSGGADTQYF. The DNA for the CDR3 is TGCGCCAGCAGCCGGACTAGCGGGGGCGCAGATACGCAGTATTTT. The V gene is TRBV4-1, the J gene TRBJ2-3; 13 nucleotides agree with TRBD2. V lost 4 bases, J lost 4 bases, and 2 bases stayed unmatched. CDR1 and CDR2 (germline): MGHRA, YSYEKL. The CDR3 length is 15 residues.

V usage is TRBV29-1 and J usage is TRBJ1-1; D is unresolved. Deletions cut 7 bases from V and 1 base from J, with 16 bases between. This CDR3 spans 14 amino acids. Germline loops: CDR1 SQVTM, CDR2 ANQGSEA. The CDR3 is CSGWSRRENTEAFF. CDR3 bases: TGCAGCGGCTGGTCTCGACGGGAGAACACTGAAGCTTTCTTT.

The V and J genes are TRBV20-1 and TRBJ1-2; D not certain. CDR1 and CDR2 (germline): DFQATT, SNEGSKA (reference sequence). V gave up 3 bases and J gave up 2 bases, with 16 bases separating them. There are 15 residues in the CDR3. CDR3 in DNA: TGCAGTGCTAGTGACGAGGCAGCTTCCAACTATGGCTACACCTTC. This codes for CSASDEAASNYGYTF.

The V gene is TRBV27, the J gene TRBJ2-7; TRBD1 aligns across 7 bases. CDR1 and CDR2 from the germline V gene are MNHEY and SMNVEV (reference sequence). The CDR3 spans 14 residues. V was pared by 5 bases and J by 5 bases, with 9 bases of the junction left unmatched. Here the CDR3 DNA reads TGTGCCAGCAGTCCACGACAGGGTATGGACGAGCAGTACTTC. This codes for CASSPRQGMDEQYF.

The chain employs TRBV15 and TRBJ1-6, with 9 bases that match TRBD1. This CDR3 region has 15 residues. Germline trimming cut 0 bases from V and 7 bases from J; bases unmatched to any gene: 1. The germline CDR1 and CDR2 sequences are LNHNV and YYDKDF (reference sequence). CDR3 region: CATSRDGTGNSPLHF. CDR3 nucleotide sequence: TGTGCCACCAGCAGAGATGGGACAGGGAATTCACCCCTCCACTTT.

This clone was observed a few times. The rearrangement uses TRBV4-1 and TRBJ2-1; 12 bases map to TRBD2. The trim removed 4 bases at V and 8 bases at J, leaving 6 bases unmatched. The germline CDR1 and CDR2 sequences are MGHRA and YSYEKL. This CDR3 is built from 15 residues. CDR3: CASSPLAGGVHEQFF. The CDR3 coding sequence is TGCGCCAGCAGCCCTCTAGCGGGAGGGGTACATGAGCAGTTCTTC.

This chain joins TRBV7-9 and TRBJ2-5, with TRBD2 matching 12 bases. Germline V CDR1 and CDR2: SEHNR, FQNEAQ (reference sequence). The V segment lost 5 bases and the J segment 3 bases; nucleotides outside the gene matches: 13. This CDR3 comprises 18 residues. The DNA of the CDR3 is TGTGCCAGCAGCGAAAACCGGACTAGCGGGATAAGTAAAGAGACCCAGTACTTC. It is translated as CASSENRTSGISKETQYF.

This rearrangement joins TRBV12-5 to TRBJ2-7; D may be TRBD2 (6 bases). There are 15 residues in the CDR3. V lost 4 bases and J lost 0, with 13 bases in between. Germline V gene lookup returns CDR1 LGHNT and CDR2 FRNRAP. The DNA for the CDR3 is TGTGCTAGTGGTTCAAACCAGCGGGCCTCCTACGAGCAGTACTTC. Translating it yields CASGSNQRASYEQYF.

The DNA of the CDR3 is TGTGCCAGTAGTACCAGACAGGGGCAATGGAATTCACCCCTCCACTTT. This codes for CASSTRQGQWNSPLHF. The chain employs TRBV19 and TRBJ1-6; 8 bases agree with TRBD1. V shed 4 bases, J shed 7 bases, and the junction held 9 bases outside the gene matches. The germline V gene encodes CDR1 LNHDA and CDR2 SQIVND (reference sequence). The CDR3 spans 16 residues.

This clone occurred once. The rearrangement joins TRBV15 to TRBJ1-1; no clear D gene. The germline V gene has CDR1 LNHNV and CDR2 YYDKDF (reference sequence). CDR3 length equals 14 residues. V shed 5 bases and J shed 3 bases, with 13 bases lying between them. The CDR3 sequence: CATSPTTGDTEAFF. CDR3 nucleotides: TGTGCCACCAGCCCAACGACGGGAGACACTGAAGCTTTCTTT.

The chain links TRBV5-1 to TRBJ1-6; 7 bases are a match to TRBD1. V shed 1 base, J shed 5 bases, and the junction held 6 bases outside the gene matches. The germline V gene encodes CDR1 SGHRS and CDR2 YFSETQ. This CDR3 is 16 amino acids long. The CDR3, as DNA: TGCGCCAGCAGCTTGACCGGGACAGATAATAATTCACCCCTCCACTTT. This gives the protein CASSLTGTDNNSPLHF.

The V and J genes are TRBV6-4 and TRBJ2-5; 9 nucleotides align to TRBD1. Losses at the gene ends were 3 bases for V and 4 bases for J; bases not matched to a gene: 6. CDR1 MRHNA and CDR2 SNTAGT come from the germline V gene. The CDR3 is 15 amino acids. The CDR3 region has the DNA TGTGCCAGCAGTGAGTGGGGACAGGGAGTAGAGACCCAGTACTTC. Encoded protein: CASSEWGQGVETQYF.

This clone came up a few times. The chain joins TRBV24-1 to TRBJ2-3; 8 bases align to TRBD2. J lost 2 bases, V lost 5 bases, and 11 bases had no gene match. CDR1 and CDR2 from the germline V gene are KGHDR and SFDVKD. The CDR3 has 17 residues. The DNA for the CDR3 is TGTGCCACCAGTGTTAGCGGGACTCTTCCATTCACAGATACGCAGTATTTT. It encodes CATSVSGTLPFTDTQYF.

The count of this clone is one. This chain uses TRBV11-3 with TRBJ2-3; 12 bases align to TRBD2. Per the germline V gene, CDR1 is SGHNT and CDR2 is YENEEA. The CDR3 extends over 16 amino acids. The V gene end was trimmed by 2 bases and the J gene end by 5 bases; junction bases not matched to a gene: 5. CDR3 amino acids: CASSLPSGREGDTQYF. CDR3 in DNA: TGTGCCAGCAGCTTACCTAGCGGGAGGGAAGGAGATACGCAGTATTTT.

This clone was seen only a few times. Here the CDR3 reads CASSYGQEVENIQYF. The CDR3 DNA is TGTGCCAGCAGTTACGGGCAGGAGGTGGAAAACATTCAGTACTTC. This rearrangement joins TRBV6-6 to TRBJ2-4, with a possible D match to TRBD2 (5 bases). CDR1 is MNHNY, CDR2 SVGAGI, per germline (reference sequence). The ends were cut back, 2 bases at V and 5 bases at J, with 13 bases in the middle. The CDR3 is made up of 15 amino acids.

Here the CDR3 DNA reads TGTGCCACCAGTGACAGCGGGGGGCTGGAGACCCAGTACTTC. Translating it yields CATSDSGGLETQYF. This chain uses TRBV24-1 with TRBJ2-5, with 9 bases identical to TRBD2. V trimming: 4 bases; J trimming: 5 bases; junction bases outside the gene matches: 4. Per germline, CDR1 KGHDR and CDR2 SFDVKD. This CDR3 spans 14 amino acids.